Included here is one T cell receptor beta chain sequence, with context. Its antigen is unidentified. CDR3 size: 15 residues. The ends were cut back, 3 bases at V and 4 bases at J, with 15 bases in the middle. The V gene's germline CDR1 is LNHDA and CDR2 SQIVND (reference sequence). The source of the sample is a study of cytomegalovirus exposure and HLA in healthy donors. The study, taken as a whole, reports: High sensitivity and specificity were reportedly achieved when the classifier diagnosed cytomegalovirus status. The study labeled fewer than 200 TCR beta chains cytomegalovirus-associated. Generally TCR sequences proved uncommon, though certain public TCRs appeared in numerous donors.

Donors came from a validation cohort of over a hundred subjects, distinct from the first 666-subject cohort. Libraries were prepared by immunoSEQ multiplex PCR; TCRdb keeps only in-frame clonotypes and omits some of them. The repertoire includes 100,000 to 150,000 clones, approximately 90% of them detected once, and 1.9% sits in the top ten. This TCR came from a woman aged 18-35 years in good health and CMV-seronegative. The V and J genes are TRBV19 and TRBJ1-1; no definite D call. The specimen was PBMCs. The CDR3 region has the DNA TGTGCCAGTAGTATCTCGGGAGTCTTGGGCACTGAAGCTTTCTTT. Amino acids: CASSISGVLGTEAFF.